One sample yielded the 11 T cell receptor beta chains listed below, sequenced in a study of high-grade serous ovarian cancer treatment subgroups. The tumor samples were collected prior to definitive surgery or chemotherapy. This table comes from immunoSEQ multiplex PCR, and its TCRdb copy is limited to in-frame clones, with some not included. Here the sample spans some 33,000 clones, around 80% being singletons. The source material was tumor tissue. The receptors come from a human donor with high-grade serous ovarian cancer.

The chain is built from TRBV19 and TRBJ2-1, with D unresolved. Per the germline V gene, CDR1 is LNHDA and CDR2 is SQIVND (reference sequence). V lost 5 bases, J lost 3 bases, and 17 bases lay in between. CDR3 length: 16 residues. CDR3 DNA: TGTGCCAGTAGTCCCCGAGAAGGAACGCTCTACAATGAGCAGTTCTTC. Protein: CASSPREGTLYNEQFF.

This chain joins TRBV19 and TRBJ1-4; 7 positions agree with TRBD1. Germline lookup yields CDR1 LNHDA and CDR2 SQIVND (reference sequence). Trimming at V came to 4 bases and at J to 3 bases, leaving 8 bases not matched to a gene. This CDR3 is built from 16 residues. The CDR3 bases are TGTGCCAGTAGTACCAGAACCGGGACAGCTAATGAAAAACTGTTTTTT. Its translation is CASSTRTGTANEKLFF. Full variable domain (remainder filled in from reference TRBV19 and TRBJ1-4): DGGITQSPKYLFRKEGQNVTLSCEQNLNHDAMYWYRQDPGQGLRLIYYSQIVNDFQKGDIAEGYSVSREKKESFPLTVTSAQKNPTAFYLCASSTRTGTANEKLFFGSGTQLSVL.

The genes are TRBV19 and TRBJ1-5; TRBD1 agrees at 8 bases. The V and J ends lost 7 bases and 5 bases, in that order; junction bases with no gene match: 13. The CDR3 totals 16 residues. Germline CDR1 and CDR2: LNHDA and SQIVND (reference sequence). The DNA of the CDR3 is TGTGCCAGTAAGGCCGCGGGACAGGAGCCTTATCAGCCCCAGCATTTT. This translates into CASKAAGQEPYQPQHF.

This clone has just one count. V and J are TRBV19 and TRBJ2-3; D uncertain. The V end was cut by 5 bases, the J end by 2 bases, with 14 bases between. There are 15 residues in the CDR3. In germline, CDR1 is LNHDA, CDR2 SQIVND (reference sequence). CDR3 sequence (DNA): TGTGCCAGTAGTCTCTGGGCAAGCGTCACAGATACGCAGTATTTT. It codes for CASSLWASVTDTQYF. The complete variable domain, with remaining parts taken from reference TRBV19 and TRBJ2-3, reads DGGITQSPKYLFRKEGQNVTLSCEQNLNHDAMYWYRQDPGQGLRLIYYSQIVNDFQKGDIAEGYSVSREKKESFPLTVTSAQKNPTAFYLCASSLWASVTDTQYFGPGTRLTVL.

The chain carries TRBV5-1 and TRBJ2-3; D remains unclear. Germline-derived CDR1 and CDR2 are SGHRS and YFSETQ. CDR3 length: 11 amino acids. Trimming shortened V by 3 bases and J by 3 bases, and 2 bases separated the two germline ends. CDR3 protein: CASSSTDTQYF. The CDR3 DNA sequence: TGCGCCAGCAGCTCGACAGATACGCAGTATTTT.

The genes are TRBV9 and TRBJ2-3, with D perhaps TRBD1 or TRBD2 (5 bases each). The ends were cut back, 2 bases at V and 0 bases at J, with 13 bases in the middle. CDR1 SGDLS and CDR2 YYNGEE come from the germline V gene. This CDR3 is 16 amino acids long. Here the CDR3 DNA reads TGTGCCAGCAGCGTGGGGACCACTTATAGCACAGATACGCAGTATTTT. It encodes CASSVGTTYSTDTQYF.

The chain employs TRBV7-9 and TRBJ1-1; D gene uncertain. V was shortened by 5 bases and J by 3 bases, with 28 bases between the two germline ends. This CDR3 spans 19 amino acids. Germline V CDR1 and CDR2: SEHNR, FQNEAQ (reference sequence). CDR3 coding DNA: TGTGCCAGCAGCCCCTGGGCCGGAGAAGGAGATACTGGTGACACTGAAGCTTTCTTT. Its translation is CASSPWAGEGDTGDTEAFF. The whole variable domain, remainder taken from reference TRBV7-9 and TRBJ1-1, is DTGVSQNPRHKITKRGQNVTFRCDPISEHNRLYWYRQTLGQGPEFLTYFQNEAQLEKSRLLSDRFSAERPKGSFSTLEIQRTEQGDSAMYLCASSPWAGEGDTGDTEAFFGQGTRLTVV.

This clone has only one observation. The chain joins TRBV28 to TRBJ2-3; 8 bases are shared with TRBD2. J was trimmed by 2 bases and V by 6 bases; bases with no gene match: 7. In germline, CDR1 is MDHEN, CDR2 SYDVKM. The CDR3 totals 15 residues. For the CDR3, the DNA is TGTGCCAGCAGCCCCCCGGGAGGGGACACAGATACGCAGTATTTT. Translating gives CASSPPGGDTDTQYF. The full variable domain, rest sourced from reference TRBV28 and TRBJ2-3, is DVKVTQSSRYLVKRTGEKVFLECVQDMDHENMFWYRQDPGLGLRLIYFSYDVKMKEKGDIPEGYSVSREKKERFSLILESASTNQTSMYLCASSPPGGDTDTQYFGPGTRLTVL.

The chain carries TRBV7-9 and TRBJ2-7; D is ambiguous. Germline loops: CDR1 SEHNR, CDR2 FQNEAQ (reference sequence). V was trimmed by 2 bases and J by 2 bases, leaving 13 bases between them. The CDR3 is made up of 15 amino acids. The CDR3 loop reads CASSLSDTATYEQYF. In DNA form, the CDR3 reads TGTGCCAGCAGCTTATCCGATACAGCAACCTACGAGCAGTACTTC.

This chain joins TRBV2 and TRBJ2-1, with 8 positions matching TRBD1. The V gene's germline CDR1 is SNHLY and CDR2 FYNNEI. With 5 bases clipped from V and 16 bases from J, the junction kept 7 bases outside the gene matches. This CDR3 has 11 residues. CDR3 amino acids: CASSPGQVDFF. The DNA for the CDR3 is TGTGCCAGCAGTCCGGGACAGGTGGATTTCTTC.

This chain links TRBV9 with TRBJ2-6; TRBD1 might be the D (5 bases). There are 16 residues in the CDR3. V was cut by 6 bases and J by 0 bases, with 13 bases left in between. The germline V gene has CDR1 SGDLS and CDR2 YYNGEE. This CDR3 reads CASNRGASSGANVLTF. The CDR3 bases are TGTGCCAGCAATAGGGGTGCGAGCTCTGGGGCCAACGTCCTGACTTTC.